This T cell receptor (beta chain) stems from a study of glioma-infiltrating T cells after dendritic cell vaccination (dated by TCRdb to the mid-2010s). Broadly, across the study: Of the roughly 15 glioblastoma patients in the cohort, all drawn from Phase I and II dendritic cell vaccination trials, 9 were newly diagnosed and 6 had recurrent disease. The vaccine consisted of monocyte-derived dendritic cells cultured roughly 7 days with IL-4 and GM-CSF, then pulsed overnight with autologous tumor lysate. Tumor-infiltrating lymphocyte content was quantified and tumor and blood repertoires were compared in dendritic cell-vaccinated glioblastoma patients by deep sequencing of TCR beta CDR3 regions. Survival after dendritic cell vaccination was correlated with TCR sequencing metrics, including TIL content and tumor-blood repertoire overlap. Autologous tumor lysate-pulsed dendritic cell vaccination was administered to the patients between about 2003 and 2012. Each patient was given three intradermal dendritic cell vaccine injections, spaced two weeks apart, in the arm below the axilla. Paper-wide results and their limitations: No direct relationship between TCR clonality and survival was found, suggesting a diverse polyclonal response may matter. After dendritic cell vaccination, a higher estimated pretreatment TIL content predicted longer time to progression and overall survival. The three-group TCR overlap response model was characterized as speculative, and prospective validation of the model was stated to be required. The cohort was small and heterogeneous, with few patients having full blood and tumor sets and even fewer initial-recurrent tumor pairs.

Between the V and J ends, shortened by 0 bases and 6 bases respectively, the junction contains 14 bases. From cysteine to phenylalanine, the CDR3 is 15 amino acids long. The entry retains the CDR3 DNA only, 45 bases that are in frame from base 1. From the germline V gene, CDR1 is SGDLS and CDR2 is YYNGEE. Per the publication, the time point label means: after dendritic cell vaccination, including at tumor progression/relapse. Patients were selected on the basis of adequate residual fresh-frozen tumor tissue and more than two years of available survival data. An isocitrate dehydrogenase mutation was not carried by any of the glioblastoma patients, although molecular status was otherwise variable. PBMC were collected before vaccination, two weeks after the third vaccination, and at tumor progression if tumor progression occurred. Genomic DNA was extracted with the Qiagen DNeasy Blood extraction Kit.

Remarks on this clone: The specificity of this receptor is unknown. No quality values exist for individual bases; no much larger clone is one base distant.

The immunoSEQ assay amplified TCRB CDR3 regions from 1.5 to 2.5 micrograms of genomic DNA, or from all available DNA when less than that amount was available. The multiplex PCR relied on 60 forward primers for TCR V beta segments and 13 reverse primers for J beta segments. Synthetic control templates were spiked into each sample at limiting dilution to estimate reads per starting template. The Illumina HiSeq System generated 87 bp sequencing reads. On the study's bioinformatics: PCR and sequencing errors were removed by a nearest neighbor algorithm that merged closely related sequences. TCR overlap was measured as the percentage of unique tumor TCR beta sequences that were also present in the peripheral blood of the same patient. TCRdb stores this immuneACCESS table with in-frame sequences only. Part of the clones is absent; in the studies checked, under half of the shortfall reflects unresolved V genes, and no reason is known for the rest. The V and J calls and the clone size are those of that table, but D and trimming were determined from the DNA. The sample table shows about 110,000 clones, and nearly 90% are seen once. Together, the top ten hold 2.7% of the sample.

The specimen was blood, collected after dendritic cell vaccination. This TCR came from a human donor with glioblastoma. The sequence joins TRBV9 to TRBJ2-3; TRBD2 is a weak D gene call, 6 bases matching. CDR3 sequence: CASSVGGLAQDTQYF. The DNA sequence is TGTGCCAGCAGCGTAGGGGGACTCGCCCAGGATACGCAGTATTTT.